These 27 T cell receptor beta chains originate from one sample sequenced in a study of blood T cell repertoires in COVID-19. Clones were sequenced by immunoSEQ multiplex PCR, and TCRdb holds only the in-frame ones, with some missing. The sample holds 150,000 to 200,000 clones, around 83% seen once. Specimen: peripheral blood. The receptors originated from a woman aged 70-85 years who had recovered from COVID-19.

The chain has TRBV5-4 and TRBJ2-1, with 12 bases matching TRBD2. Germline CDR1 and CDR2: SGHNT and YYREEE (reference sequence). Germline trimming cut 4 bases from V and 4 bases from J; bases unmatched to any gene: 3. CDR3 length equals 15 residues. CDR3 nucleotide sequence: TGTGCCAGCAGCACAGGACTAGCGGGGTACAATGAGCAGTTCTTC. The encoded protein is CASSTGLAGYNEQFF.

The chain uses TRBV6-2 or TRBV6-3 and TRBJ2-3; possible D gene TRBD1, 6 bases. CDR3 length: 15 amino acids. The germline V and J ends were trimmed by 7 bases and 6 bases, with 20 bases remaining between them. Per germline, CDR1 MNHEY and CDR2 SVGEGT. CDR3 coding DNA: TGTGCCAGCACCCCCCTGGGGGCTAACGGGGATACGCAGTATTTT. Protein: CASTPLGANGDTQYF.

This clone was recorded at least ten times. The chain carries TRBV19 and TRBJ2-1, with 13 bases aligning to TRBD2. The CDR3 is 19 residues long. Germline V gives CDR1 LNHDA, CDR2 SQIVND (reference sequence). The trim removed 4 bases at V and 1 base at J, leaving 10 bases unmatched. CDR3 sequence (DNA): TGTGCCAGTAGTAGGGAACTAGCGGGAGGGCCCTGGTCCTACAATGAGCAGTTCTTC. It yields the protein CASSRELAGGPWSYNEQFF.

This chain links TRBV2 with TRBJ2-7; 7 positions match TRBD2. The V gene end was trimmed by 3 bases and the J gene end by 3 bases; junction bases not matched to a gene: 11. Germline V CDR1 and CDR2: SNHLY, FYNNEI. The CDR3 consists of 16 residues. This chain's CDR3 is CASSEVRLAVYYEQYF. In nucleotides, the CDR3 is TGTGCCAGCAGTGAGGTTCGGCTAGCGGTCTACTACGAGCAGTACTTC. The entire variable domain, with the rest obtained from reference TRBV2 and TRBJ2-7, is as follows: EPEVTQTPSHQVTQMGQEVILRCVPISNHLYFYWYRQILGQKVEFLVSFYNNEISEKSEIFDDQFSVERPDGSNFTLKIRSTKLEDSAMYFCASSEVRLAVYYEQYFGPGTRLTVT.

The chain joins TRBV19 to TRBJ2-7; D is possibly TRBD1 (6 bases). The CDR3 runs 15 residues. Trimming pared 3 bases from V and 4 bases from J, leaving 16 bases between. CDR1 is LNHDA, CDR2 SQIVND, per germline (reference sequence). CDR3 residues: CASSIQVGARYEQYF. The CDR3 nucleotides are TGTGCCAGTAGTATTCAGGTGGGGGCTCGGTACGAGCAGTACTTC.

V and J are TRBV6-2 or TRBV6-3 and TRBJ1-2; D perhaps matches TRBD1 (5 bases). V lost 4 bases, J lost 3 bases, and 9 bases lay in between. Germline lookup yields CDR1 MNHEY and CDR2 SVGEGT. The CDR3 has 13 amino acids. The CDR3 DNA sequence: TGTGCCAGCAGTTCACAGGTGGACTATGGCTACACCTTC. It yields the protein CASSSQVDYGYTF.

The CDR3 nucleotides are TGTGCCAGCAGTGAAGCATTGGGACCCTATAGCCCCGGGGGGTACTTC. It encodes CASSEALGPYSPGGYF. The rearrangement links TRBV6-1 to TRBJ2-7; D is perhaps TRBD2 (6 bases). The CDR3 length is 16 residues. The V end was cut by 0 bases, the J end by 12 bases, with 24 bases between. Per germline, CDR1 MNHNS and CDR2 SASEGT.

The chain links TRBV11-3 to TRBJ2-1; 16 bases are a match to TRBD2. The length of the CDR3 is 18 residues. The V and J ends lost 3 bases and 6 bases, in that order; junction bases with no gene match: 8. The V gene's germline CDR1 is SGHNT and CDR2 YENEEA. The CDR3 here is CASSFSGLAGGPTNEQFF. The CDR3 nucleotides read TGTGCCAGCAGCTTCTCGGGACTAGCGGGGGGGCCGACCAATGAGCAGTTCTTC.

J is TRBJ1-2 and V is TRBV19, with 12 bases aligning to TRBD1. Trimming at V came to 6 bases and at J to 7 bases, leaving 15 bases not matched to a gene. The germline gives CDR1 LNHDA, CDR2 SQIVND (reference sequence). The CDR3 is 17 residues long. The CDR3, as DNA: TGTGCCAGTAGACCTCAGTGGGGACAGGGGGCTTCAGGTGGCTACACCTTC. This translates into CASRPQWGQGASGGYTF.

This clone was seen ten or more times. J is TRBJ2-3 and V is TRBV29-1; D not certain. Germline V gives CDR1 SQVTM, CDR2 ANQGSEA. This CDR3 is built from 10 residues. Deletions cut 5 bases from V and 3 bases from J, with 3 bases between. CDR3 nucleotide sequence: TGCAGCGTTTTAACAGATACGCAGTATTTT. It translates to CSVLTDTQYF.

J is TRBJ2-7 and V is TRBV2; 9 nucleotides match TRBD1. This CDR3 region has 13 residues. Germline assignment: CDR1 SNHLY and CDR2 FYNNEI. V was pared by 4 bases and J by 5 bases, with 3 bases of the junction left unmatched. The CDR3 region has the DNA TGTGCCAGCAGTGTGGACAGGGGCAACGAGCAGTACTTC. This codes for CASSVDRGNEQYF.

This clone was observed a single time. V usage is TRBV25-1 and J usage is TRBJ1-2; D remains unclear. The CDR3 covers 13 residues. In germline, CDR1 is MGHDK, CDR2 SYGVNS. V lost 3 bases and J 5 bases, leaving 10 bases between the germline ends. The CDR3: CASSDWGEYGYTF. CDR3 nucleotides: TGTGCCAGCAGTGATTGGGGAGAGTATGGCTACACCTTC.

The chain combines TRBV6-6 with TRBJ2-1; D gene ambiguous. Germline V gene data show CDR1 as MNHNY and CDR2 as SVGAGI (reference sequence). The CDR3 loop spans 13 amino acids. Trimming stripped 0 bases from V and 6 bases from J, with 6 bases between. CDR3 sequence (DNA): TGTGCCAGCAGTTACTCGACACGCAATGAGCAGTTCTTC. It translates to CASSYSTRNEQFF.

This clone was counted once. CDR3 in DNA: TGTGCCATCAGTGAGTCGACAGGGGGACGTAACACCATATATTTT. It yields the protein CAISESTGGRNTIYF. The V call is TRBV10-3, the J call TRBJ1-3; 9 bases are shared with TRBD1. The germline gives CDR1 ENHRY, CDR2 SYGVKD. There are 15 residues in the CDR3. Trimming at V came to 0 bases and at J to 7 bases, leaving 4 bases not matched to a gene.

This clone was seen only once. The rearrangement links TRBV18 to TRBJ1-5; TRBD1 might be the D (6 bases). V was shortened by 3 bases and J by 5 bases, with 20 bases between the two germline ends. Germline CDR1 reads KGHSH; CDR2 reads LQKENI. This CDR3 has 17 residues. The CDR3 DNA follows: TGTGCCAGCTCACCCCGTGGACAGACGGGGCCCTATCAGCCCCAGCATTTT. The encoded protein is CASSPRGQTGPYQPQHF.

The chain couples TRBV15 to TRBJ1-5, with TRBD1 matching 7 bases. This CDR3 has 15 residues. Germline V gene sequence: CDR1 LNHNV, CDR2 YYDKDF (reference sequence). With V trimmed by 2 bases and J by 7 bases, 8 bases remained unmatched. Here the CDR3 DNA reads TGTGCCACCAGCAGACCAGGGACAGTGCTCCAGCCCCAGCATTTT. As protein: CATSRPGTVLQPQHF. The entire variable domain, with the rest obtained from reference TRBV15 and TRBJ1-5, is as follows: DAMVIQNPRYQVTQFGKPVTLSCSQTLNHNVMYWYQQKSSQAPKLLFHYYDKDFNNEADTPDNFQSRRPNTSFCFLDIRSPGLGDTAMYLCATSRPGTVLQPQHFGDGTRLSIL.

This chain joins TRBV5-6 and TRBJ2-2, with D possibly being TRBD1 (5 bases). Trimming cost V 4 bases and J 10 bases, with 20 bases left between them. The CDR3 totals 15 residues. CDR1 is SGHDT, CDR2 YYEEEE, per germline. DNA for the CDR3: TGTGCCAGCAGCCTACCCACCCTCAGGGTTGAGGAGCTGTTTTTT. Translating gives CASSLPTLRVEELFF.

The CDR3 DNA reads TGTGCCTGGAGTGCAAAAGAGACCCAGTACTTC. Translated: CAWSAKETQYF. The chain is built from TRBV30 and TRBJ2-5; the D is unclear. Germline CDR1 and CDR2: GTSNPN and SVGIG (reference sequence). V was pared by 1 base and J by 3 bases, with 3 bases between. The CDR3 runs to 11 residues.

The chain joins TRBV7-2 to TRBJ1-6, with TRBD1 as a possible D gene (6 bases). This CDR3 comprises 16 residues. CDR1 is SGHTA, CDR2 FQGNSA, per germline. V was trimmed by 1 base and J by 1 base, leaving 8 bases between them. The CDR3 coding sequence is TGTGCCAGCAGCTTAGGGGGGCCTTCCTATAATTCACCCCTCCACTTT. Protein: CASSLGGPSYNSPLHF.

The chain joins TRBV19 to TRBJ1-1; maybe TRBD1 (6 bases). CDR1 LNHDA and CDR2 SQIVND come from the germline V gene (reference sequence). Trimming removed 6 bases at V and 6 bases at J, with 14 bases between. The CDR3 consists of 13 residues. The CDR3 sequence is CASSTPEGAEAFF. The CDR3 region has the DNA TGTGCCAGTAGCACCCCCGAGGGGGCTGAAGCTTTCTTT.

The chain has TRBV10-3 and TRBJ2-3; TRBD2 matches 7 bases. The CDR3 contains 14 residues. J was trimmed by 4 bases and V by 4 bases; bases with no gene match: 5. Germline CDR1 and CDR2: ENHRY and SYGVKD. CDR3 sequence reads: CAISGGGRPDTQYF. The CDR3 region has the DNA TGTGCCATCAGTGGGGGGGGGAGGCCAGATACGCAGTATTTT.

This CDR3 reads CASSAPRGGNTEAFF. Here the CDR3 DNA reads TGTGCCAGCAGCGCCCCTCGGGGTGGGAACACTGAAGCTTTCTTT. The chain employs TRBV9 and TRBJ1-1; D is unclear. The germline V gene encodes CDR1 SGDLS and CDR2 YYNGEE. The V end was cut by 3 bases, the J end by 1 base, with 13 bases between. CDR3 length equals 15 residues.

This clone showed up just a few times. This chain uses TRBV27 with TRBJ1-3; possibly TRBD1 for D (5 bases). CDR1 and CDR2 from the germline V gene are MNHEY and SMNVEV (reference sequence). CDR3 length: 14 amino acids. The germline V and J ends were trimmed by 5 bases and 4 bases, with 12 bases remaining between them. CDR3 loop: CASSPDRFGNTIYF. CDR3 nucleotides: TGTGCCAGCAGTCCCGACAGATTCGGAAACACCATATATTTT.

This clone was detected only once. The V and J genes are TRBV6-5 and TRBJ1-1; no reliable D call. CDR1 is MNHEY and CDR2 is SVGAGI in the germline V gene. This CDR3 comprises 12 residues. Between the trimmed V and J ends, which lost 6 bases and 7 bases, there was a span of 12 bases. CDR3 residues: CASSQRLVEAFF. CDR3 bases: TGTGCCAGCAGCCAGCGTCTAGTTGAAGCTTTCTTT.

V gene TRBV19 combines with J gene TRBJ2-4; 8 nucleotides match TRBD1. Germline V gene lookup returns CDR1 LNHDA and CDR2 SQIVND (reference sequence). There are 16 residues in the CDR3. J lost 0 bases, V lost 5 bases, and 6 bases had no gene match. The CDR3 region is CASSAGTGLAKNIQYF. CDR3 sequence (DNA): TGTGCCAGTAGTGCCGGGACAGGCCTAGCCAAAAACATTCAGTACTTC.

The gene calls are TRBV29-1 and TRBJ2-7, with D tentatively TRBD1 (5 bases). Trimming took 4 bases from V and 1 from J, leaving 8 bases between them. The CDR3 has 12 residues. Germline loops: CDR1 SQVTM, CDR2 ANQGSEA. CDR3: CSVGGTSYEQYF. CDR3 coding DNA: TGCAGCGTTGGGGGCACGTCCTACGAGCAGTACTTC.

The chain recombines TRBV6-2 or TRBV6-3 with TRBJ2-3, with 9 positions matching TRBD2. Germline lookup yields CDR1 MNHEY and CDR2 SVGEGT. CDR3 length equals 16 residues. V lost 6 bases, J lost 4 bases, and 11 bases stayed unmatched. The CDR3 sequence is CASSRPFSGSPDTQYF. The DNA of the CDR3 is TGTGCCAGCAGCCGTCCCTTTAGCGGGAGCCCAGATACGCAGTATTTT.